This record concerns one T cell receptor (beta chain) sequence. The antigen is not known. This entry is derived from a study of T cell responses to AZD1222 COVID-19 vaccine. Repertoires were generated with immunoSEQ multiplex PCR, while TCRdb's copy carries only in-frame clones and drops some. Of around 140,000 clones in the sample, 85% to 90% are singletons; the top ten hold around 24%. The V end was cut by 0 bases, the J end by 2 bases, with 17 bases between. This CDR3 is 17 amino acids long. The germline gives CDR1 MNHNS, CDR2 SASEGT. Study-level results: Baseline testing showed seropositivity in only six AZD1222 recipients. Donors were largely white British and mainly female; clonal diversity was possibly underestimated. Spike regions recognized by vaccine-associated CD4 TCRs spanned the protein, led by 160-218 and 743-854.

This TCR was sampled from an adult in good health. This specimen consisted of peripheral blood, obtained on day 0 of AZD1222 vaccination. The gene calls are TRBV6-1 and TRBJ2-7; D not certain. CDR3 protein: CASSEAHSTLRPYEQYF. The DNA for the CDR3 is TGTGCCAGCAGTGAAGCGCATAGTACATTGAGACCCTACGAGCAGTACTTC.